This passage covers 26 T cell receptor beta chains from one sample sequenced in a study of blood T cell repertoires in COVID-19. Generated by immunoSEQ multiplex PCR, the TCRdb table keeps only in-frame clones and is missing some. The data hold 250,000 to 350,000 clones, with about 88% observed a single time. Sequences were obtained from peripheral blood. The receptors here all came from a woman in her sixties or seventies with acute or convalescent COVID-19.

This clone was counted once. The CDR3 region has the DNA TGTGCCAGCAGCCGCAAGCGGGGGGCCCTATCTACCGGGGAGCTGTTTTTT. As protein: CASSRKRGALSTGELFF. This chain connects TRBV3-1 (or the pseudogene TRBV3-2) to TRBJ2-2; 9 nucleotides line up with TRBD2. CDR1 is LGHDT and CDR2 is YNNKEL in the germline V gene (reference sequence). The CDR3 sequence is 17 residues long. Unmatched junction bases numbered 11, after V lost 4 bases and J lost 5 bases.

The chain is built from TRBV7-9 and TRBJ2-3; tentatively, D is TRBD2 (5 bases). There are 16 residues in the CDR3. The V end lost 5 bases, the J end lost 1 base, and 16 bases lay between the germline ends. Germline V gives CDR1 SEHNR, CDR2 FQNEAQ (reference sequence). CDR3 sequence: CASSRVRGLGTDTQYF. DNA for the CDR3: TGTGCCAGCAGCCGTGTCCGGGGTTTGGGCACAGATACGCAGTATTTT.

J is TRBJ2-7 and V is TRBV18; D uncertain. The CDR3 sequence is 15 residues long. Germline V gives CDR1 KGHSH, CDR2 LQKENI. Trimming pared 6 bases from V and 3 bases from J, leaving 18 bases between. This chain's CDR3 is CASSPRQNTYYEQYF. DNA for the CDR3: TGTGCCAGCTCCCCCCGACAAAATACGTACTACGAGCAGTACTTC.

This chain connects TRBV7-2 to TRBJ2-7; TRBD1 matches at 9 bases. Germline values: CDR1 SGHTA, CDR2 FQGNSA. Unmatched junction bases numbered 4, after V lost 5 bases and J lost 5 bases. This CDR3 contains 13 residues. CDR3 sequence reads: CASSGQGWNEQYF. The CDR3 DNA follows: TGTGCCAGCAGCGGACAGGGGTGGAACGAGCAGTACTTC.

The chain employs TRBV18 and TRBJ1-3; 7 nucleotides line up with TRBD1. The CDR3 spans 16 residues. Germline CDR1 KGHSH, CDR2 LQKENI. The V gene end was trimmed by 8 bases and the J gene end by 4 bases; junction bases not matched to a gene: 14. The CDR3 DNA follows: TGTGCCAGCCACAAATCCGGGACAGCTCTGGGAAACACCATATATTTT. This codes for CASHKSGTALGNTIYF. The full variable domain, with the rest looked up from reference TRBV18 and TRBJ1-3, is NAGVMQNPRHLVRRRGQEARLRCSPMKGHSHVYWYRQLPEEGLKFMVYLQKENIIDESGMPKERFSAEFPKEGPSILRIQQVVRGDSAAYFCASHKSGTALGNTIYFGEGSWLTVV.

This clone turned up a few times. The chain is built from TRBV7-2 and TRBJ1-4, with a tentative D call TRBD1 (5 bases). Germline values: CDR1 SGHTA, CDR2 FQGNSA. This CDR3 is 14 amino acids long. Trimming took 1 base from V and 4 from J, leaving 7 bases between them. CDR3 coding DNA: TGTGCCAGCAGCTTAGGGGGCCGTAATGAAAAACTGTTTTTT. This encodes CASSLGGRNEKLFF.

The gene calls are TRBV21-1 and TRBJ2-5; no DNA check was done on the table's D call, TRBD2. TRBV21-1 is tagged as a pseudogene. This CDR3 comprises 16 residues. For the CDR3, the DNA is TGTGCCAGCAGCAACCAATTGGAGGTCATCCAAGAGACCCAGTACTTC. This translates into CASSNQLEVIQETQYF.

The rearrangement joins TRBV10-3 to TRBJ2-3; 16 bases map to TRBD2. Germline lookup yields CDR1 ENHRY and CDR2 SYGVKD. The trim removed 10 bases at V and 3 bases at J, leaving 10 bases unmatched. This CDR3 spans 17 amino acids. CDR3 bases: TGTGCCACGCGGGGGACTAGCGGGAGGGCCGGAACAGATACGCAGTATTTT. Amino acids: CATRGTSGRAGTDTQYF.

The chain recombines TRBV6-2 or TRBV6-3 with TRBJ2-3, with TRBD1 matching over 10 bases. The V gene's germline CDR1 is MNHEY and CDR2 SVGEGT. V trimming: 0 bases; J trimming: 2 bases; junction bases outside the gene matches: 14. The CDR3 consists of 20 residues. The CDR3 region has the DNA TGTGCCAGCAGTTACTCGAAAATGATAATGGGACAGGGGAACACAGATACGCAGTATTTT. This encodes CASSYSKMIMGQGNTDTQYF.

The genes are TRBV13 and TRBJ2-7; TRBD2 is a possible D gene (5 bases). This CDR3 is built from 15 residues. CDR1 is PRHDT and CDR2 is FYEKMQ in the germline V gene (reference sequence). Trimming stripped 0 bases from V and 4 bases from J, with 13 bases between. Written as DNA, the CDR3 is TGTGCCAGCAGCTTAGGAAGAGGGCCCCTATACGAGCAGTACTTC. It codes for CASSLGRGPLYEQYF.

The rearrangement uses TRBV5-1 and TRBJ1-3; a weak D match, TRBD1 (6 bases). Germline V gene sequence: CDR1 SGHRS, CDR2 YFSETQ. The CDR3 runs 16 residues. V dropped 5 bases and J dropped 2 bases, with 17 bases sitting between them. The CDR3 nucleotides are TGCGCCAGCAGTTCTAACCCCGGGACACCTGGAAACACCATATATTTT. Its translation: CASSSNPGTPGNTIYF. Variable domain in full (rest from reference TRBV5-1 and TRBJ1-3): KAGVTQTPRYLIKTRGQQVTLSCSPISGHRSVSWYQQTPGQGLQFLFEYFSETQRNKGNFPGRFSGRQFSNSRSEMNVSTLELGDSALYLCASSSNPGTPGNTIYFGEGSWLTVV.

This chain links TRBV4-2 with TRBJ1-2; D is undetermined. V lost 2 bases and J 5 bases, leaving 18 bases between the germline ends. Germline CDR1 is LGHNA and CDR2 is YNFKEQ. The CDR3 has 16 residues. The chain's CDR3 is CASSQTEDAGGYGYTF. The CDR3 region has the DNA TGTGCCAGCAGCCAAACTGAGGATGCGGGTGGGTATGGCTACACCTTC.

This clone occurred a few times. V usage is TRBV7-3 and J usage is TRBJ2-6, with 7 bases that match TRBD1. J lost 4 bases, V lost 5 bases, and 5 bases had no gene match. Germline-derived CDR1 and CDR2 are SGHTA and FQGTGA. CDR3 length: 15 amino acids. The CDR3: CASSPGTVGANVLTF. Written as DNA, the CDR3 is TGTGCCAGCAGCCCCGGGACAGTCGGGGCCAACGTCCTGACTTTC.

V and J are TRBV10-3 and TRBJ1-6; 7 bases are shared with TRBD1. This CDR3 contains 16 residues. V shed 8 bases and J 6 bases; nucleotides not matched to a gene: 13. Germline assignment: CDR1 ENHRY and CDR2 SYGVKD. In DNA, the CDR3 is TGTGCCATCGGGCAATACAGGGACAGCACTAATTCACCCCTCCACTTT. Protein sequence: CAIGQYRDSTNSPLHF.

The chain is built from TRBV27 and TRBJ1-2; 9 nucleotides line up with TRBD1. The CDR3 has 12 amino acids. The germline gives CDR1 MNHEY, CDR2 SMNVEV (reference sequence). Trimming took 8 bases from V and 6 from J; bases not matched to a gene: 4. The CDR3 reads CASGRTGDGYTF. DNA of the CDR3: TGTGCCAGCGGTAGGACAGGGGATGGCTACACCTTC.

This sequence joins TRBV28 and TRBJ1-1; 11 nucleotides match TRBD1. The germline V gene encodes CDR1 MDHEN and CDR2 SYDVKM. With V trimmed by 3 bases and J by 3 bases, 9 bases remained unmatched. The CDR3 length is 17 residues. The CDR3 DNA reads TGTGCCAGCAGTTTCCTAGGACAGGGGGCATCGGACACTGAAGCTTTCTTT. Protein sequence: CASSFLGQGASDTEAFF.

This clone was seen only once. CDR3 region: CASVTPGQGIHEQYF. The CDR3 bases are TGTGCCAGCGTCACCCCGGGACAGGGAATTCACGAGCAGTACTTC. The chain couples TRBV5-5 to TRBJ2-7; 9 bases agree with TRBD1. The germline CDR1 and CDR2 sequences are SGHKS and YYEKEE (reference sequence). The V segment lost 7 bases and the J segment 5 bases; nucleotides outside the gene matches: 13. This CDR3 spans 15 amino acids.

The V call is TRBV3-1 (or the pseudogene TRBV3-2), the J call TRBJ2-7; D gene ambiguous. Germline CDR1 and CDR2: LGHDT and YNNKEL (reference sequence). With 4 bases removed from V and 5 bases from J, the gap between germline ends came to 6 bases. The CDR3 has 11 amino acids. The CDR3 nucleotides read TGTGCCAGCAGCCGCGGAGACGAGCAGTACTTC. Its protein product is CASSRGDEQYF.

V gene TRBV5-1 combines with J gene TRBJ2-2, with 10 bases identical to TRBD1. Germline values: CDR1 SGHRS, CDR2 YFSETQ. Losses at the gene ends were 6 bases for V and 6 bases for J; bases not matched to a gene: 8. This CDR3 is built from 15 residues. The CDR3 protein is CASNSDRGSAGELFF. As DNA, the CDR3 is TGCGCCAGCAATTCGGACAGGGGGAGTGCCGGGGAGCTGTTTTTT. The full variable domain, in which reference TRBV5-1 and TRBJ2-2 provide the parts outside the CDR3, is KAGVTQTPRYLIKTRGQQVTLSCSPISGHRSVSWYQQTPGQGLQFLFEYFSETQRNKGNFPGRFSGRQFSNSRSEMNVSTLELGDSALYLCASNSDRGSAGELFFGEGSRLTVL.

Comment on this clone: Different DNA sequences within this sample yield the same CDR3. The chain employs TRBV3-1 (or the pseudogene TRBV3-2) and TRBJ1-3; 9 bases align to TRBD1. Germline values: CDR1 LGHDT, CDR2 YNNKEL (reference sequence). The CDR3 extends over 14 amino acids. V lost 4 bases, J lost 4 bases, and 2 bases stayed unmatched. In DNA form, the CDR3 reads TGTGCCAGCAGCCGGACAGGGGCGGGAAACACCATATATTTT. Protein product: CASSRTGAGNTIYF.

The genes are TRBV11-3 and TRBJ1-2; D might be TRBD1 (5 bases). V was clipped by 0 bases and J by 2 bases, with 13 bases between them. The CDR3 sequence is 16 residues long. Germline loops: CDR1 SGHNT, CDR2 YENEEA. The CDR3 nucleotides are TGTGCCAGCAGCTTAGATCGTTACCCAGGGAACTATGGCTACACCTTC. As protein: CASSLDRYPGNYGYTF.

The chain joins TRBV27 to TRBJ1-1; TRBD1 matches 8 bases. The CDR3 is made up of 14 amino acids. The V gene end was trimmed by 6 bases and the J gene end by 0 bases; junction bases not matched to a gene: 3. From germline, CDR1 is MNHEY and CDR2 SMNVEV (reference sequence). CDR3 DNA: TGTGCCAGCAGGCGACAGGGGATGAACACTGAAGCTTTCTTT. This encodes CASRRQGMNTEAFF.

Regarding this clone: Different DNA sequences within this sample yield the same CDR3. The genes are TRBV5-1 and TRBJ2-5; 12 positions agree with TRBD2. Losses at the gene ends were 0 bases for V and 1 base for J; bases not matched to a gene: 1. CDR1 is SGHRS, CDR2 YFSETQ, per germline. The CDR3 extends over 16 amino acids. CDR3 residues: CASSLGLAGAQETQYF. The CDR3 nucleotides are TGCGCCAGCAGCTTGGGACTAGCGGGGGCCCAAGAGACCCAGTACTTC.

The genes are TRBV21-1 and TRBJ2-7; TRBD1 is the table's D call, not checked against the DNA. TRBV21-1 is marked as a pseudogene. This CDR3 is 19 amino acids long. This CDR3 is CASSHYAGTGGWGRREQYF. The CDR3 nucleotides are TGTGCCAGCAGCCATTACGCGGGGACAGGGGGTTGGGGTCGGCGCGAGCAGTACTTC.

The rearrangement joins TRBV19 to TRBJ2-1; D remains unclear. In germline, CDR1 is LNHDA, CDR2 SQIVND (reference sequence). The V and J ends lost 5 bases and 2 bases respectively, with 13 bases between them. The CDR3 spans 15 residues. CDR3 bases: TGTGCCAGTAGTTATCGGCAGGCACCCTACAATGAGCAGTTCTTC. As protein: CASSYRQAPYNEQFF. Looking up the rest from reference TRBV19 and TRBJ2-1 gives the full variable domain: DGGITQSPKYLFRKEGQNVTLSCEQNLNHDAMYWYRQDPGQGLRLIYYSQIVNDFQKGDIAEGYSVSREKKESFPLTVTSAQKNPTAFYLCASSYRQAPYNEQFFGPGTRLTVL.

The chain is built from TRBV9 and TRBJ2-7; TRBD2 matches 10 bases. CDR3 length: 16 amino acids. V shed 0 bases, J shed 0 bases, and the junction held 3 bases outside the gene matches. Per the germline V gene, CDR1 is SGDLS and CDR2 is YYNGEE. The CDR3 here is CASSVGPSGSSYEQYF. Written as DNA, the CDR3 is TGTGCCAGCAGCGTAGGGCCTAGCGGGAGCTCCTACGAGCAGTACTTC.